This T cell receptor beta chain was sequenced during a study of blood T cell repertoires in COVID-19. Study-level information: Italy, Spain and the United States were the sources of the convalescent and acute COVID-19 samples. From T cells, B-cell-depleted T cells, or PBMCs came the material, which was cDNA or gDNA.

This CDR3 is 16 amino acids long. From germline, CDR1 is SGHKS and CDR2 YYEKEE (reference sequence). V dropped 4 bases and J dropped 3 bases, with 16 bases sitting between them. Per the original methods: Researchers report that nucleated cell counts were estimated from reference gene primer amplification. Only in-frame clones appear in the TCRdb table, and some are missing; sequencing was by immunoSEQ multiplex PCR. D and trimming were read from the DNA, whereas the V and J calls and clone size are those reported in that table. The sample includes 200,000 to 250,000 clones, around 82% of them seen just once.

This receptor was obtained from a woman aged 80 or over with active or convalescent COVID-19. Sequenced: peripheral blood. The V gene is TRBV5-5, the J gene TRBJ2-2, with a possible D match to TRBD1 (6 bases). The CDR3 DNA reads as TGTGCCAGCAGCACTTATACAGGGTTGTACACCGGGGAGCTGTTTTTT. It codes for CASSTYTGLYTGELFF.